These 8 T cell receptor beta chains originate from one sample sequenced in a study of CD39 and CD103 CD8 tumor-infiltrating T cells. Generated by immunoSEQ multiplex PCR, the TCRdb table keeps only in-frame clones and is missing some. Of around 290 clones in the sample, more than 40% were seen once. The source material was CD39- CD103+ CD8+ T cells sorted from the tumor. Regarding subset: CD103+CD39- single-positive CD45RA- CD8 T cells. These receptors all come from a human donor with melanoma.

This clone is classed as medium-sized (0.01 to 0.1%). The CDR3: CASSAGTGGAGNTIYF. CDR3 sequence (DNA): TGTGCCAGCAGCGCCGGGACAGGGGGCGCGGGAAACACCATATATTTT. J is TRBJ1-3 and V is TRBV9; the match to TRBD1 covers 12 bases. Germline V gene sequence: CDR1 SGDLS, CDR2 YYNGEE. The CDR3 has 16 amino acids. Losses at the gene ends were 3 bases for V and 4 bases for J; bases not matched to a gene: 5.

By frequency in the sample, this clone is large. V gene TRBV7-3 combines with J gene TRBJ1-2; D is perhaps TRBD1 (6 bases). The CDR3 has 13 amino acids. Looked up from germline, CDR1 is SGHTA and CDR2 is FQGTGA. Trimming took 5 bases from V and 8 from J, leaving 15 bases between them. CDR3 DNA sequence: TGTGCCAGCAGCCTGGGACAACACATGGGCTACACCTTC. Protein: CASSLGQHMGYTF.

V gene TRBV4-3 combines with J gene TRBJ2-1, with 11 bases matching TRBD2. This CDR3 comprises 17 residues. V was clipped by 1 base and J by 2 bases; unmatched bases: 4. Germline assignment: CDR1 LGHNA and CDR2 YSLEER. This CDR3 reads CASSQGLAGGAYNEQFF. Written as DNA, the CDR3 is TGCGCCAGCAGCCAAGGGCTAGCGGGGGGAGCCTACAATGAGCAGTTCTTC.

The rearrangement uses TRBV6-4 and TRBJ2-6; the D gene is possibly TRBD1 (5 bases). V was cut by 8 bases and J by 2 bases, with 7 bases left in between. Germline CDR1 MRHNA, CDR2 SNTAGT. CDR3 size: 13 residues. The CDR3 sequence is CASGAAGANVLTF. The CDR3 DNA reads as TGTGCCAGCGGGGCGGCTGGGGCCAACGTCCTGACTTTC.

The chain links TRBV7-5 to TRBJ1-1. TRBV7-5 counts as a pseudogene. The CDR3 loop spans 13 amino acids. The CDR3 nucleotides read TGTGCCAGCAGCTTGGACGGTGGGACTGAAGCTTTCTTT. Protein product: CASSLDGGTEAFF.

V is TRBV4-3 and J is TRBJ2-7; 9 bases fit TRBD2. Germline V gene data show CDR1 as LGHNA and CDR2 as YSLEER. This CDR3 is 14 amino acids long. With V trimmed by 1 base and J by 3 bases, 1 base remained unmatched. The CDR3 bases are TGCGCCAGCAGCCAAGGGACTAGCGTCTACGAGCAGTACTTC. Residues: CASSQGTSVYEQYF.

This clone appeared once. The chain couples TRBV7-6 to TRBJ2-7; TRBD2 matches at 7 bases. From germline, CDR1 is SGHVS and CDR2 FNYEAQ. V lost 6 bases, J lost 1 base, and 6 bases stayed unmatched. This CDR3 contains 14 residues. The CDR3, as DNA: TGTGCCAGCAGTTCTCTTAGCGGGTCCTACGAGCAGTACTTC. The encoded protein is CASSSLSGSYEQYF.

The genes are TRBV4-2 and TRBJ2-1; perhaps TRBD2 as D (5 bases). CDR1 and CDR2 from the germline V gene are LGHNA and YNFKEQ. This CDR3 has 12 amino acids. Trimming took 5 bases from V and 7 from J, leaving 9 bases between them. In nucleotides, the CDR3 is TGTGCCAGCAGCTTGCGCGGGAATGAGCAGTTCTTC. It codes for CASSLRGNEQFF.